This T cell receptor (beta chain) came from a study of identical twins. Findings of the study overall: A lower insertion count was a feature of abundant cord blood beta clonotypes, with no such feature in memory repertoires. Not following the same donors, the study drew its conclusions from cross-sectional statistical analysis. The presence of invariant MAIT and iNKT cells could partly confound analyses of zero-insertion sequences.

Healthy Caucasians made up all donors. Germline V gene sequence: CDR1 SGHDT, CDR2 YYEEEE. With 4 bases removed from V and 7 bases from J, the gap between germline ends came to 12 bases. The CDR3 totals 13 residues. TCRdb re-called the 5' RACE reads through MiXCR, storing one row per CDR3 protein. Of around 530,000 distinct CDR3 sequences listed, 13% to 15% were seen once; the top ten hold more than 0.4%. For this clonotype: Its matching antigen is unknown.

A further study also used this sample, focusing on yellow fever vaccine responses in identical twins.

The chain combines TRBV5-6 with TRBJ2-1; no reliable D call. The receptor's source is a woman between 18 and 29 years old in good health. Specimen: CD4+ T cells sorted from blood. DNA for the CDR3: TGTGCCAGCAGCCGGGCAGGAGTAAATGAGCAGTTCTTC. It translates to CASSRAGVNEQFF.